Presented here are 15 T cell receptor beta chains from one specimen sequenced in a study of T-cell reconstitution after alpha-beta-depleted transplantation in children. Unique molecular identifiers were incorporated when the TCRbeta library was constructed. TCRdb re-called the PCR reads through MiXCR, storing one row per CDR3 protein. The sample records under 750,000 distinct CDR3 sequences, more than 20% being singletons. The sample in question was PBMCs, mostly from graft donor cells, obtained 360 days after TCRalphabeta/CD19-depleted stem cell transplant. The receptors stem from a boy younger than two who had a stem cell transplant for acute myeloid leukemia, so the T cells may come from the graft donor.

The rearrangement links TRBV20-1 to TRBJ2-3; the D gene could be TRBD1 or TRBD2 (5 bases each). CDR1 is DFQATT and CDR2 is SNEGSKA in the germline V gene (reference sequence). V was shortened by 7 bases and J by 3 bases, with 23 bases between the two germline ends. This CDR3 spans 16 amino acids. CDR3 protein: CSVPGPARSSTDTQYF. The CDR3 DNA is TGCAGTGTCCCGGGGCCAGCGCGGAGCTCGACAGATACGCAGTATTTT.

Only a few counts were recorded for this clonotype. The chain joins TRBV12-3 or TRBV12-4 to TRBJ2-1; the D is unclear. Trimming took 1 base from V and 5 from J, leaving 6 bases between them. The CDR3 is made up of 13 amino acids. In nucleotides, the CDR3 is TGTGCCAGCAGTTTAGACAACCACAATGAGCAGTTCTTC. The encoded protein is CASSLDNHNEQFF.

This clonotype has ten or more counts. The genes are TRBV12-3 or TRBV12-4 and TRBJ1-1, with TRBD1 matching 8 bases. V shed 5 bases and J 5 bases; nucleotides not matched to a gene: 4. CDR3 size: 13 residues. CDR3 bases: TGTGCCAGCAGTGCCAGACAGGGGACTGAAGCTTTCTTT. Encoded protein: CASSARQGTEAFF.

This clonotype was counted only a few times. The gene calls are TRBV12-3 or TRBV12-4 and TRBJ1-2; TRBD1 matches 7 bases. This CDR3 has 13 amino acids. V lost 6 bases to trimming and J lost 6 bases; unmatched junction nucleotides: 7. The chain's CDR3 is CASRPTGVDGYTF. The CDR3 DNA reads TGTGCCAGCAGACCTACAGGGGTCGATGGCTACACCTTC.

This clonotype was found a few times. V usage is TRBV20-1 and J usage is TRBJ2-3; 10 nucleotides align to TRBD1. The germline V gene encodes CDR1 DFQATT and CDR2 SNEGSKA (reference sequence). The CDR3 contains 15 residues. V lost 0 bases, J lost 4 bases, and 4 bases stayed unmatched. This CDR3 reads CSARDDRGRADTQYF. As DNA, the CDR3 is TGCAGTGCTAGAGATGACAGGGGGCGGGCAGATACGCAGTATTTT.

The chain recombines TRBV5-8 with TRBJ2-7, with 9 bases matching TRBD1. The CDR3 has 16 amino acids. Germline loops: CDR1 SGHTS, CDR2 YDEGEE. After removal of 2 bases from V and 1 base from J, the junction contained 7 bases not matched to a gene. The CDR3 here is CASSLIWTGESYEQYV. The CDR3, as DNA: TGTGCCAGCAGCTTAATATGGACAGGGGAATCCTACGAGCAGTACGTC.

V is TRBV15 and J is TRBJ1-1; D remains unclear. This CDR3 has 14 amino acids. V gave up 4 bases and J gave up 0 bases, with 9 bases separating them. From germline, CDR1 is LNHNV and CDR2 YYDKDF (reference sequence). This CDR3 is CATSNGPMNTEAFF. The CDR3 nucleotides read TGTGCCACCAGCAATGGACCTATGAACACTGAAGCTTTCTTT.

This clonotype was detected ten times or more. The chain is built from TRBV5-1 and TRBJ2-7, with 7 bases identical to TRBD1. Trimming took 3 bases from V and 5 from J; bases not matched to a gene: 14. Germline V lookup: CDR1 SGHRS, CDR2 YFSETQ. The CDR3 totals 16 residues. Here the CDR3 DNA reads TGCGCCAGCAGCTCGGACCCTCCTTTTACAGGGGACGAGCAGTACTTC. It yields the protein CASSSDPPFTGDEQYF.

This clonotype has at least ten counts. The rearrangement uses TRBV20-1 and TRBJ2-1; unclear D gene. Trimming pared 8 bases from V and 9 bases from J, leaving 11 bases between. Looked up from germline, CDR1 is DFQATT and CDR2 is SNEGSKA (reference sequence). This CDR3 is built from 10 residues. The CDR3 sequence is CSSGPAEQFF. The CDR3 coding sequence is TGCAGTTCCGGACCGGCTGAGCAGTTCTTC.

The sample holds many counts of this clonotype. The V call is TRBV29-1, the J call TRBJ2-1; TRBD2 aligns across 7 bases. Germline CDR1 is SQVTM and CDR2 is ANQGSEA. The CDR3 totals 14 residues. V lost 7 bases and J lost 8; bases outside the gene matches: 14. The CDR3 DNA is TGCAGCGCCGCAGGGCCGCGGGGGTCCGATGAGCAGTTCTTC. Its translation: CSAAGPRGSDEQFF.

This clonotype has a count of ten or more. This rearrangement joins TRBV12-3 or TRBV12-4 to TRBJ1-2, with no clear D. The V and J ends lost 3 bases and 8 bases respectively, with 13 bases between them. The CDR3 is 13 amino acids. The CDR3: CASSFIGPGGYTF. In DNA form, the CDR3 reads TGTGCCAGCAGTTTTATAGGGCCCGGGGGCTACACCTTC.

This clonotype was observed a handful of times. The CDR3 here is CIVLGGLETQYF. The CDR3 coding sequence is TGCATAGTTTTGGGGGGGCTGGAGACCCAGTACTTC. This chain links TRBV29-1 with TRBJ2-5, with D tentatively TRBD2 (7 bases). Looked up from germline, CDR1 is SQVTM and CDR2 is ANQGSEA. This CDR3 is built from 12 residues.

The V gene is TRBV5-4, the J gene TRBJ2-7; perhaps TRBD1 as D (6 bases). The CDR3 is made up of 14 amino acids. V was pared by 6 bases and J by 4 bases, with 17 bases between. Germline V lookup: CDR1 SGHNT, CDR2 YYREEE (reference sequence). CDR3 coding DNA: TGTGCCAGCACCGTCGACAGGATGGGGTACGAGCAGTACTTC. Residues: CASTVDRMGYEQYF. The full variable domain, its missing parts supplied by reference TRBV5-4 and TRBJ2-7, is ETGVTQSPTHLIKTRGQQVTLRCSSQSGHNTVSWYQQALGQGPQFIFQYYREEENGRGNFPPRFSGLQFPNYSSELNVNALELDDSALYLCASTVDRMGYEQYFGPGTRLTVT.

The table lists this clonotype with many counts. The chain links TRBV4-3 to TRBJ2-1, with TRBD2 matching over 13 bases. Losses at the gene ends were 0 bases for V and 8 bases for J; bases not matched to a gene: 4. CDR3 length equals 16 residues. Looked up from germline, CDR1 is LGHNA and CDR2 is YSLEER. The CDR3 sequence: CASSQDGLAGVYEQFF. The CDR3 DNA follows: TGCGCCAGCAGCCAAGACGGACTAGCGGGGGTCTATGAGCAGTTCTTC.

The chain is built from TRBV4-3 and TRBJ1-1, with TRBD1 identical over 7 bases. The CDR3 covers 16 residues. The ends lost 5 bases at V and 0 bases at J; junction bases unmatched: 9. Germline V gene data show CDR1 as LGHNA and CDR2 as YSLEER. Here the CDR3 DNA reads TGCGCCAGCAGCTCGTGGGACAGCTACGTGAACACTGAAGCTTTCTTT. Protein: CASSSWDSYVNTEAFF.